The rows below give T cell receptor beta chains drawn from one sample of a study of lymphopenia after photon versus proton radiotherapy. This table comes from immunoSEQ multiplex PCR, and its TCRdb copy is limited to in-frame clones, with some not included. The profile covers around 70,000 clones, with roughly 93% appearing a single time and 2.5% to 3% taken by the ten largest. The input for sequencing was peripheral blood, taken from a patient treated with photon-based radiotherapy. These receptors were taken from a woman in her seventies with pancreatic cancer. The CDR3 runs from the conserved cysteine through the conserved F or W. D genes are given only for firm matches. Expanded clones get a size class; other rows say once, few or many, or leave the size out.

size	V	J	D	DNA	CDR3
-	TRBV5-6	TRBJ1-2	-	TGTGCCAGCAGCTTTTGGGGAAGGGAGCGCGGCTACACCTTC	CASSFWGRERGYTF
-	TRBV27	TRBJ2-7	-	TGTGCCACTTCGAAGGTTGGGTATGGCGAGCAGTACTTC	CATSKVGYGEQYF
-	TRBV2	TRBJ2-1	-	TGTGCCAGCAGTGAAGAGTACAAGGTGGGCGAGCAGTTCTTC	CASSEEYKVGEQFF
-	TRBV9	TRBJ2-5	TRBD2	TGTGCCAGCAGCGTAGGAGCTTTTCCTAGCGGGAAGCGAGAGACCCAGTACTTC	CASSVGAFPSGKRETQYF
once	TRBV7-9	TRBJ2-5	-	TGTGCCAGCAGCCCTCGGGGCCAAGCCACGGAGACCCAGTACTTC	CASSPRGQATETQYF
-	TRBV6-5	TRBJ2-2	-	TGTGCCAGCAGTTCAAACACCGGGGAGCTGTTTTTT	CASSSNTGELFF
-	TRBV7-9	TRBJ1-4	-	TGTGCCAGCAGCCGCGACCGGGGCCAGAGACAAGGGACTAATGAAAAACTGTTTTTT	CASSRDRGQRQGTNEKLFF
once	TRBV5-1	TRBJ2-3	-	TGCGCCAGCAGCCAGACTGACCCCACAGATACGCAGTATTTT	CASSQTDPTDTQYF
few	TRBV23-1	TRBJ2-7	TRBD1	TGCGCCAGCAGTCATGCACCGAGCAGGGGGCCGTACGAGCAGTACTTC	CASSHAPSRGPYEQYF
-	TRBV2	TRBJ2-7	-	TGTGCCAGCATACGAGGTCCTCCGGAGGGCTACGAGCAGTACTTC	CASIRGPPEGYEQYF
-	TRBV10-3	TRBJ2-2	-	TGTGCCACCCGAGGAGCAATGAACACCGGGGAGCTGTTTTTT	CATRGAMNTGELFF
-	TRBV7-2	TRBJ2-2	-	TGTGCCAGCAGCTCCACAAGGGCTCAGGGCGGGGAGCTGTTTTTT	CASSSTRAQGGELFF
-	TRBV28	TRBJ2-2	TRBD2	TGTGCCAGCAGTAGCGGGAGCGCGAACACCGGGGAGCTGTTTTTT	CASSSGSANTGELFF
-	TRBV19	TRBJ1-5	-	TGTGCCAGTAGTGGAAACAGGCAGCCCCAGCATTTT	CASSGNRQPQHF
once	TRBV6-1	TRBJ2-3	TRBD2	TGTGCCAGCAGTGAAGCTTTAAGCGGGATCGGCACAGATACGCAGTATTTT	CASSEALSGIGTDTQYF
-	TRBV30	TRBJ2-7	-	TGTGCCTGGACTCTCCCGGGGCTAGGCGCCTACGAGCAGTACTTC	CAWTLPGLGAYEQYF
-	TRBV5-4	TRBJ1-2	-	TGTGCCAGCAGCTTTGAACACTATGGCTACACCTTC	CASSFEHYGYTF
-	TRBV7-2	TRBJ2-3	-	TGTGCCAGCAGCTTAGATGGCAGCACAGATACGCAGTATTTT	CASSLDGSTDTQYF
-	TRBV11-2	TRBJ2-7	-	TGTGCCGGCAGGGTGCCAGGGGTCTTCTACGAGCAGTACTTC	CAGRVPGVFYEQYF
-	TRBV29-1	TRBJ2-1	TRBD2	TGCAGCGTTGATGGCGGGGGGCCCAATGAGCAGTTCTTC	CSVDGGGPNEQFF
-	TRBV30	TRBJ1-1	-	TGTGCCTGGAGTACGGCCGTGAACACTGAAGCTTTCTTT	CAWSTAVNTEAFF
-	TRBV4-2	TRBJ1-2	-	TGTGCCAGCAGCCAAGGCCAGGGGATATACGGCTACACCTTC	CASSQGQGIYGYTF
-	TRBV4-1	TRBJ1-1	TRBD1	TGCGCCAGCAGCGAAGGGGACAGTCAGTCTGAAGCTTTCTTT	CASSEGDSQSEAFF
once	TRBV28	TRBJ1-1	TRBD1	TGTGCCAGCAGTTCGGGACAGGGGGGCACTGAAGCTTTCTTT	CASSSGQGGTEAFF
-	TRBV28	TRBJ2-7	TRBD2	TGTGCCAGCAGTTCTCGGGGACTAGCGGGAACCTACGAGCAGTACTTC	CASSSRGLAGTYEQYF
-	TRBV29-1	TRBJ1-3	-	TGCAGCGTCGAAAAAGGCGGTGGAAACACCATATATTTT	CSVEKGGGNTIYF
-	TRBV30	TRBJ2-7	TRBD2	TGTGCCTGGAGATTAGCGGGAGGGTTCGCCTACGAGCAGTACTTC	CAWRLAGGFAYEQYF
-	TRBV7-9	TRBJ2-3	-	TGTGCCAGCAGCATCGGGCAGACTTCCATAGATACGCAGTATTTT	CASSIGQTSIDTQYF
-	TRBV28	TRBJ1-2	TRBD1	TGTGCCAGCAGTTTCAGAGGGGGCGATGGCTACACCTTC	CASSFRGGDGYTF
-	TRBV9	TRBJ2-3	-	TGTGCCAGCAGCGGTGGGGGCTATAGCACAGATACGCAGTATTTT	CASSGGGYSTDTQYF
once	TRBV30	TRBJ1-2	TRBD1	TGTGCCTGGAGTTCTGGGACAGGGGTGAGGGGCTACACCTTC	CAWSSGTGVRGYTF
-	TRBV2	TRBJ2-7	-	TGTGCCAGCTGGGATCGCGAGCAGTACTTC	CASWDREQYF
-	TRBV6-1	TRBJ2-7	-	TGTGCCAGCAGTGAAGGGTGGACAGTCGTTCCCTACGAGCAGTACTTC	CASSEGWTVVPYEQYF
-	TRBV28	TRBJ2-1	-	TGTGCCAGCAGGCCCCAGGACAGGGAGGGTGAGCAGTTCTTC	CASRPQDREGEQFF
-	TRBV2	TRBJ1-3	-	TGTGCCAGCAGTGGAGACACCTTCTCTGGAAACACCATATATTTT	CASSGDTFSGNTIYF
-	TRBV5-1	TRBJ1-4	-	TGCGCCAGCAGCGTGGGACAAGTTCGGGTTGGTAATGAAAAACTGTTTTTT	CASSVGQVRVGNEKLFF
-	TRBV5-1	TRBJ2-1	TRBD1	TGCGCCAGCAGCCGTATCCCGGGACAGGGAAACAATGAGCAGTTCTTC	CASSRIPGQGNNEQFF
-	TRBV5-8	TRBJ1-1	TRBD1	TGTGCCAGCAGCATAGGACAGGGGGCAATTGAAGCTTTCTTT	CASSIGQGAIEAFF
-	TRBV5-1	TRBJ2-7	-	TGCGCCAGCAGCTTGTCCCAGGGTTTCGACGAGCAGTACTTC	CASSLSQGFDEQYF
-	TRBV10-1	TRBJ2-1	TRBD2	TGCGCCAGCAGGCCTACTACTAGCGGGGAGCAGTTCTTC	CASRPTTSGEQFF
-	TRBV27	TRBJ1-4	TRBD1	TGTGCCAGCAGTTTTGGTGACAGGGTAAAACTGTTTTTT	CASSFGDRVKLFF
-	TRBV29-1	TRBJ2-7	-	TGCAGCGTCGCAGCCCAGGGCTACGAGCAGTACTTC	CSVAAQGYEQYF
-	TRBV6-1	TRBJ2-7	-	TGTGCCAGCAGTGAAGATCTCCGGGATCAGCAGTACTTC	CASSEDLRDQQYF
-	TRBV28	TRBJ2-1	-	TGTGCCACCAAACCGACAGACAGGATCTCCTACAATGAGCAGTTCTTC	CATKPTDRISYNEQFF
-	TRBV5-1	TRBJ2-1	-	TGCGCCAGCAGCTTCGACTCGCCCGGGTATGAGCAGTTCTTC	CASSFDSPGYEQFF
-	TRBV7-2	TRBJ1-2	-	TGTGCCAGCAGCCCCCAGGGTGCAGGGGCGAGGGGCTACACCTTC	CASSPQGAGARGYTF
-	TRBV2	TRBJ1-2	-	TGTGCCAGCAGTGAACAGGGGCTGACTAACTATGGCTACACCTTC	CASSEQGLTNYGYTF
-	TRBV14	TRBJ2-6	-	TGTGCCAGCAGCCAAGCCCGACGGCAAGGTGGGGCCTCTGGGGCCAACGTCCTGACTTTC	CASSQARRQGGASGANVLTF
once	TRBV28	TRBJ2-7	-	TGTGCCAGCAGTGGACGGACAGTTCGAGGGCCATACTACGAGCAGTACTTC	CASSGRTVRGPYYEQYF
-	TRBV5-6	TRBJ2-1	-	TGTGCCAGCAGCTTGGCCGGGCAAGGTGAGCAGTTCTTC	CASSLAGQGEQFF
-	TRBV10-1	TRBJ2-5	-	TGCGCCAGCAGTGAGTCTGATAGGATCCGGGGAGAGACCCAGTACTTC	CASSESDRIRGETQYF